Included here is one TCR beta chain sequence, with context. Its matching antigen is unknown. The sample comes from a study of identical twins. Unique molecular identifiers were present on the cDNA, which also gained a universal primer site by template switching. In TCRdb, the 5' RACE reads were re-called with MiXCR into one record per CDR3 protein. The sample contains about 210,000 distinct CDR3 sequences, about a tenth of which appear only once. Study-level findings and limits: Zero-insertion analyses might be partly confounded by invariant T cells like MAIT and iNKT. Twin-shared out-of-frame alpha sequences were enriched for low generation probability.

Trimming removed 6 bases from V and 2 bases from J, with 14 bases in between. The CDR3 loop spans 15 amino acids. CDR1 SGHAT and CDR2 FQNNGV come from the germline V gene. The sequenced sample consisted of memory (CD45RO+) T cells sorted from blood. The clonotype was recovered from a woman aged 18-35 years in good health. The genes are TRBV11-2 and TRBJ2-1; D possibly matches TRBD1 or TRBD2 (6 bases each). The CDR3 region is CASRKGGQPYNEQFF. The CDR3 nucleotides read TGTGCCAGCAGAAAAGGGGGGCAACCCTACAATGAGCAGTTCTTC.